These T cell receptor beta chains were read from a single sample in a study of T-cell memory formation after mild COVID-19. TCRdb redid the calling of the 5' RACE reads with MiXCR, one entry per CDR3 protein. The sample includes about 140,000 distinct CDR3 sequences, about 14% of them seen just once. The sample taken for sequencing was PBMCs or a T cell subset sorted from them (not recorded which). The source is an adult woman who had mild COVID-19 (a few samples of this study predate the infection). Cell type and time point are not known. The conserved cysteine and the conserved F or W are not part of the CDR3 here. Rows give clone size only sometimes, using once, few, many, or a class for an expanded clone.

>TRBV25-1|.|TRBJ2-3
ASSPKLDRITDTQY
>TRBV5-1|few|TRBJ2-7
ASSPTTGFLYEQY
>TRBV12-3/TRBV12-4|.|TRBJ2-5
ASGPSGSEPETQY
>TRBV12-3/TRBV12-4|once|TRBJ2-5
ASSIGLAVGETQY
>TRBV7-6|few|TRBJ2-1
ASSLYGRSGFYNEQF
>TRBV12-3/TRBV12-4|few|TRBJ2-7
ASSLGPGVSFYEQY
>TRBV6-6|few|TRBJ2-2
ASSYGLDRAGELF
>TRBV5-6|.|TRBJ1-1
ASSQAMNTEAF
>TRBV13|.|TRBJ2-2
ASSLGERGNTGELF
>TRBV3-1|many|TRBJ2-1
ASSRGTSGRNEQF
>TRBV27|.|TRBJ2-1
ASIVGQGNNEQF
>TRBV9|.|TRBJ2-5
ASSGALRPAGEETQY
>TRBV19|few|TRBJ2-1
ASSIGRGSEQF
>TRBV15|few|TRBJ2-1
ATSRKTSGSFEQF
>TRBV29-1|.|TRBJ2-7
SVEEVGGATYEQY
>TRBV18|.|TRBJ2-1
ASSPLSPRTSGRSEQF
>TRBV7-2|few|TRBJ2-3
ASSLEAGVNTDTQY
>TRBV3-1|.|TRBJ1-2
ASSHRQGSEDYGYT
>TRBV5-1|.|TRBJ2-2
ASSLFFRGAGELF
>TRBV7-6|many|TRBJ2-7
ASSLELAGDEQY
>TRBV5-5|.|TRBJ2-2
ASSLRGDTGELF
>TRBV7-9|.|TRBJ2-7
ASSLDRGQREQY
>TRBV5-6|.|TRBJ1-2
ASSFRDRRYGYT
>TRBV5-1|few|TRBJ2-5
ASSAEGGRLQETQY
>TRBV6-1|few|TRBJ1-5
ASKSGGESEPQH
>TRBV7-3|few|TRBJ2-3
ASRIGGGGTDTQY
>TRBV9|many|TRBJ2-1
ASSAASGSRYNEQF
>TRBV5-1|.|TRBJ2-1
ASSPGQAEGEQF
>TRBV9|.|TRBJ2-3
ASSVAQGVSDTQY
>TRBV6-4|.|TRBJ2-2
ASSDASGSPGELF
>TRBV6-6|.|TRBJ2-1
ASSYSREGPSQGF
>TRBV9|.|TRBJ1-1
ASSVDGSDTEAF
>TRBV29-1|few|TRBJ2-5
SVEVVIETQY
>TRBV7-9|.|TRBJ2-7
ASSLPGQGIYEQY
>TRBV7-8|.|TRBJ2-2
ASRDRRGTGELF
>TRBV5-1|many|TRBJ2-3
ASSTREDTQY
>TRBV15|few|TRBJ2-5
ATSESGGGETQY
>TRBV12-3/TRBV12-4|.|TRBJ1-2
ASSPRDGGGYT
>TRBV28|once|TRBJ2-5
ASSSSQETQY
>TRBV5-4|.|TRBJ2-1
ATGGSHEQF
>TRBV21-1|few|TRBJ2-1
ASSKRRNRTSGESNEQF
>TRBV5-1|many|TRBJ2-2
ASSLQSDTGELF